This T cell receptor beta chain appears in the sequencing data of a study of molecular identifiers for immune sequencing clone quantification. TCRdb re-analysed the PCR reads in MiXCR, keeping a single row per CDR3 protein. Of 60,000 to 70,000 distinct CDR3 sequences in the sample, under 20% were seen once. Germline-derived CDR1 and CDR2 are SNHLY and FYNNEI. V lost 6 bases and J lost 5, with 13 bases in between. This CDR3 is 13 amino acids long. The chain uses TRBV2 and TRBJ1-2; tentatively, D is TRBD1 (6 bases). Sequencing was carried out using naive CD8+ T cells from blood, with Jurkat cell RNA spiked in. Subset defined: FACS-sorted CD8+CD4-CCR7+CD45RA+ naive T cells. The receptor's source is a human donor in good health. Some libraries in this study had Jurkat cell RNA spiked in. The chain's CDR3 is CASRDTGSYGYTF. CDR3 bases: TGTGCCAGCAGAGACACAGGGTCTTATGGCTACACCTTC.